These T cell receptor beta chains were read from a single sample in a study of identical twins. TCRdb redid the calling of the 5' RACE reads with MiXCR, one entry per CDR3 protein. The table has around 240,000 distinct CDR3 sequences, about 10% seen once. The source material was memory T cells sorted from blood. The receptor source for this set is a man aged 45 to 65 in good health. CDR3s include the opening cysteine and the closing phenylalanine or tryptophan. D genes are given only for firm matches. Size tells how often a clone was seen (once, few, many) or the class of an expanded clone, and some rows leave it out.

CSAAGLAGTYNEQFF	TGCAGTGCCGCAGGACTAGCGGGAACCTACAATGAGCAGTTCTTC	TRBV20-1	TRBJ2-1	15	many	TRBD2
CASSFGQGHEQYF	TGTGCCAGCAGTTTCGGACAGGGCCACGAGCAGTACTTC	TRBV12-3/TRBV12-4	TRBJ2-7	13	many	TRBD1
CASSVVSSVAANTGELFF	TGTGCCAGCAGCGTAGTTTCGTCGGTAGCGGCGAACACCGGGGAGCTGTTTTTT	TRBV9	TRBJ2-2	18	many	NA
CASSQYGVNNEQFF	TGTGCCAGCAGCCAATACGGGGTAAACAATGAGCAGTTCTTC	TRBV4-2	TRBJ2-1	14	few	NA
CASSPATANTGELFF	TGTGCCAGCTCACCGGCCACCGCGAACACCGGGGAGCTGTTTTTT	TRBV18	TRBJ2-2	15	few	NA
CASSSVRGLGETEAFF	TGTGCCAGCAGCTCGGTTCGGGGGCTCGGTGAGACTGAAGCTTTCTTT	TRBV7-6	TRBJ1-1	16	NA	NA
CASSPHDPSNQPQHF	TGTGCCAGCAGCCCACACGATCCTAGCAATCAGCCCCAGCATTTT	TRBV6-2/TRBV6-3	TRBJ1-5	15	few	NA
CASSLAGQGRNTIYF	TGTGCCAGCAGCTTAGCGGGGCAGGGGAGAAACACCATATATTTT	TRBV7-8	TRBJ1-3	15	few	NA
CASSETAGGRETQYF	TGTGCCAGCAGTGAGACAGCGGGGGGGCGTGAGACCCAGTACTTC	TRBV6-4	TRBJ2-5	15	NA	TRBD2
CASRAGTGTNYGYTF	TGCGCCAGCAGAGCCGGGACAGGGACCAACTATGGCTACACCTTC	TRBV5-1	TRBJ1-2	15	few	TRBD1
CASSQEGSLRTVGEADTQYF	TGCGCCAGCAGCCAAGAAGGTTCTTTGAGGACGGTGGGTGAGGCAGATACGCAGTATTTT	TRBV4-3	TRBJ2-3	20	many	NA
CASSSRGVNTEAFF	TGTGCCAGCAGCTCCCGTGGGGTCAACACTGAAGCTTTCTTT	TRBV6-1	TRBJ1-1	14	NA	NA
CAISESIQASSYNEQFF	TGTGCCATCAGTGAGTCGATACAGGCAAGCTCCTACAATGAGCAGTTCTTC	TRBV10-3	TRBJ2-1	17	few	NA